The 28 T cell receptor beta chains below come from one sample, sequenced in a study of shared T cell receptors in the human thymus. Data came from immunoSEQ multiplex PCR; TCRdb stores just in-frame clones and leaves some out. The table includes hundreds of thousands of clones, 70% to 90% detected once. This same sample was also taken into another study, of human thymus T cells.

The specimen sequenced was thymocytes. The origin of the receptors is a girl under three years old with a congenital heart defect.

CDR3 in amino acids: CASSPGGGNTIYF. CDR3 nucleotide sequence: TGTGCCAGCAGTCCAGGGGGAGGAAACACCATATATTTT. This chain links TRBV5-6 with TRBJ1-3; the match to TRBD1 covers 7 bases. Trimming took 5 bases from V and 4 from J; bases not matched to a gene: 3. CDR1 and CDR2 (germline): SGHDT, YYEEEE. The CDR3 is made up of 13 amino acids. Combining the CDR3 with reference TRBV5-6 and TRBJ1-3 gives the whole variable domain DAGVTQSPTHLIKTRGQQVTLRCSPKSGHDTVSWYQQALGQGPQFIFQYYEEEERQRGNFPDRFSGHQFPNYSSELNVNALLLGDSALYLCASSPGGGNTIYFGEGSWLTVV.

V is TRBV28 and J is TRBJ2-7, with TRBD1 matching over 9 bases. Per the germline V gene, CDR1 is MDHEN and CDR2 is SYDVKM. V was pared by 3 bases and J by 5 bases, with 5 bases of the junction left unmatched. This CDR3 spans 14 amino acids. CDR3: CASSLNRGQDEQYF. CDR3 nucleotides: TGTGCCAGCAGTTTGAACAGGGGGCAGGACGAGCAGTACTTC.

This clone came up once. Other DNA sequences in this sample translate to the same CDR3. This chain links TRBV20-1 with TRBJ1-2, with 7 bases that match TRBD1. Germline CDR1 and CDR2: DFQATT and SNEGSKA (reference sequence). CDR3 size: 11 residues. V was pared by 3 bases and J by 8 bases, with 3 bases of the junction left unmatched. In nucleotides, the CDR3 is TGCAGTGCTAGTAGGGGGCAGGGCTACACCTTC. Translation gives CSASRGQGYTF.

The chain has TRBV7-9 and TRBJ1-2, with D maybe TRBD1 (5 bases). Trimming pared 2 bases from V and 6 bases from J, leaving 13 bases between. The CDR3 consists of 14 residues. Germline V gene data show CDR1 as SEHNR and CDR2 as FQNEAQ (reference sequence). As DNA, the CDR3 is TGTGCCAGCAGCTTACGTGGGGGGAATGATGGCTACACCTTC. Translation gives CASSLRGGNDGYTF.

The J gene is TRBJ2-7, the V gene TRBV28, with D possibly being TRBD1 (5 bases). V shed 7 bases and J shed 6 bases, with 10 bases lying between them. CDR1 MDHEN and CDR2 SYDVKM come from the germline V gene. This CDR3 spans 11 amino acids. In nucleotides, the CDR3 is TGTGCCAGCAACAGGTGGGGCGAGCAGTACTTC. Residues: CASNRWGEQYF.

This clone was seen a single time. The chain links TRBV4-1 to TRBJ1-5, with TRBD1 matching 7 bases. Germline CDR1 MGHRA, CDR2 YSYEKL. The CDR3 length is 15 residues. V shed 2 bases and J 6 bases; nucleotides not matched to a gene: 7. CDR3 sequence: CASSQRQGVGQPQHF. For the CDR3, the DNA is TGCGCCAGCAGCCAACGACAGGGAGTAGGTCAGCCCCAGCATTTT.

V and J are TRBV7-8 and TRBJ1-2; TRBD1 matches 8 bases. Looked up from germline, CDR1 is SGHVS and CDR2 is FQNEAQ. This CDR3 region has 15 residues. After removal of 5 bases from V and 6 bases from J, the junction contained 11 bases not matched to a gene. This chain's CDR3 is CASSTLGTGRDGYTF. Written as DNA, the CDR3 is TGTGCCAGCAGCACCCTGGGGACAGGCCGGGATGGCTACACCTTC.

The chain couples TRBV19 to TRBJ2-1; D uncertain. Trimming removed 5 bases at V and 8 bases at J, with 10 bases between. The CDR3 is made up of 12 amino acids. CDR1 is LNHDA and CDR2 is SQIVND in the germline V gene (reference sequence). The CDR3 nucleotides are TGTGCCAGTAGTGCAGGCTCCCATGAGCAGTTCTTC. As protein: CASSAGSHEQFF.

The chain has TRBV11-3 and TRBJ2-3, with TRBD2 identical over 9 bases. Germline values: CDR1 SGHNT, CDR2 YENEEA. Trimming cost V 5 bases and J 1 base; bases outside gene matches: 10. CDR3 length: 17 residues. The CDR3 sequence: CASSPGRGGNRTDTQYF. CDR3 sequence (DNA): TGTGCCAGCAGCCCTGGGCGGGGGGGGAACCGCACAGATACGCAGTATTTT.

This CDR3 is CASSFWSGDTEAFF. The CDR3 nucleotides are TGTGCCAGCAGCTTTTGGTCGGGGGACACTGAAGCTTTCTTT. The chain links TRBV13 to TRBJ1-1, with TRBD1 as a possible D gene (5 bases). The V end was cut by 3 bases, the J end by 3 bases, with 11 bases between. CDR1 is PRHDT and CDR2 is FYEKMQ in the germline V gene (reference sequence). The CDR3 has 14 amino acids.

This clone was seen a single time. This chain connects TRBV30 to TRBJ1-2; TRBD1 agrees at 11 bases. Germline CDR1 and CDR2: GTSNPN and SVGIG (reference sequence). The CDR3 covers 15 residues. This CDR3 is CAPGDRGRDCYGYTF. CDR3 in DNA: TGTGCTCCGGGGGACAGGGGGAGGGACTGCTATGGCTACACCTTC.

V and J are TRBV7-2 and TRBJ2-7, with D possibly matching TRBD1 (5 bases). The CDR3 runs 16 residues. Germline loops: CDR1 SGHTA, CDR2 FQGNSA. Trimming left V 5 bases short and J 3 bases short, with 20 bases between. CDR3 coding DNA: TGTGCCAGCAGCCTCCACCCCGAGACAGCAAGCTACGAGCAGTACTTC. This encodes CASSLHPETASYEQYF.

The CDR3 here is CASSYSSRGSYEQYF. In nucleotides, the CDR3 is TGTGCCAGCAGTTACTCGAGCAGGGGCTCCTACGAGCAGTACTTC. This chain links TRBV6-5 with TRBJ2-7; TRBD1 is a possible D gene (6 bases). Germline CDR1 MNHEY, CDR2 SVGAGI. CDR3 length equals 15 residues. V gave up 0 bases and J gave up 0 bases, with 9 bases separating them.

This clone was picked up one time. The genes are TRBV11-2 and TRBJ1-1; D may be TRBD1 (6 bases). This CDR3 is 18 amino acids long. Trimming shortened V by 3 bases and J by 3 bases, and 23 bases separated the two germline ends. The germline gives CDR1 SGHAT, CDR2 FQNNGV. The CDR3 sequence: CASSFFRETGSEDTEAFF. The CDR3 region has the DNA TGTGCCAGCAGCTTTTTCAGGGAAACAGGGAGCGAAGACACTGAAGCTTTCTTT.

The chain uses TRBV19 and TRBJ2-3, with D perhaps matching TRBD1 (6 bases). Trimming shortened V by 1 base and J by 1 base, and 9 bases separated the two germline ends. CDR3 length: 15 amino acids. Germline-derived CDR1 and CDR2 are LNHDA and SQIVND (reference sequence). CDR3 region: CASSIVEGGTDTQYF. In nucleotides, the CDR3 is TGTGCCAGTAGTATAGTTGAGGGGGGCACAGATACGCAGTATTTT.

This chain connects TRBV6-1 to TRBJ1-4; D is perhaps TRBD1 (6 bases). V lost 6 bases to trimming and J lost 10 bases, with 9 bases between them. This CDR3 spans 11 amino acids. CDR1 is MNHNS and CDR2 is SASEGT in the germline V gene. The CDR3 region has the DNA TGTGCCAGCAGAAGACAGGTAAAACTGTTTTTT. Protein product: CASRRQVKLFF.

This rearrangement joins TRBV4-3 to TRBJ2-3; 16 bases are a match to TRBD2. The trim removed 3 bases at V and 4 bases at J, leaving 13 bases unmatched. Germline values: CDR1 LGHNA, CDR2 YSLEER. CDR3 length: 20 residues. The DNA for the CDR3 is TGCGCCAGCAGCCATAAAACGGGCGGGACTAGCGGGGGGGCGGCAGATACGCAGTATTTT. Translation gives CASSHKTGGTSGGAADTQYF.

The chain combines TRBV6-1 with TRBJ1-2; 8 positions agree with TRBD1. The CDR3 sequence is 15 residues long. Trimming took 11 bases from V and 5 from J; bases not matched to a gene: 16. In germline, CDR1 is MNHNS, CDR2 SASEGT. The CDR3 protein is CASPTGPTGVYGYTF. Written as DNA, the CDR3 is TGTGCCTCCCCAACCGGGCCGACAGGGGTGTATGGCTACACCTTC.

This rearrangement joins TRBV2 to TRBJ1-2; possible D gene TRBD1, 6 bases. Trimming left V 9 bases short and J 8 bases short, with 22 bases between. This CDR3 is 14 amino acids long. The germline V gene has CDR1 SNHLY and CDR2 FYNNEI. The CDR3 nucleotides are TGTGCCAGTATAAGTCCCGACAGGATGGGGGGCTACACCTTC. It yields the protein CASISPDRMGGYTF.

Only one count was recorded for this clone. This chain links TRBV5-6 with TRBJ1-2, with D hard to call. There are 12 residues in the CDR3. Germline CDR1 SGHDT, CDR2 YYEEEE. The V end lost 4 bases, the J end lost 5 bases, and 9 bases lay between the germline ends. CDR3 sequence (DNA): TGTGCCAGCAGCGAGAACCATTATGGCTACACCTTC. It codes for CASSENHYGYTF.

This sequence joins TRBV11-3 and TRBJ2-7; 9 bases line up with TRBD1. The CDR3 loop spans 15 amino acids. Germline V gene lookup returns CDR1 SGHNT and CDR2 YENEEA. V gave up 5 bases and J gave up 1 base; unmatched junction bases: 6. In DNA, the CDR3 is TGTGCCAGCAGCCTGGGACAGGGTGAGTCCTACGAGCAGTACTTC. As protein: CASSLGQGESYEQYF.

This chain connects TRBV30 to TRBJ2-5, with D possibly matching TRBD1 (6 bases). The V gene lost 4 bases and the J gene lost 5 bases, with 11 bases spanning the gap. Per germline, CDR1 GTSNPN and CDR2 SVGIG (reference sequence). The CDR3 sequence is 12 residues long. CDR3 loop: CAWNVGAETQYF. The CDR3 DNA is TGTGCCTGGAACGTGGGGGCGGAGACCCAGTACTTC.

V gene TRBV15 combines with J gene TRBJ1-4, with 11 bases that match TRBD1. J was trimmed by 7 bases and V by 6 bases; bases with no gene match: 7. From germline, CDR1 is LNHNV and CDR2 YYDKDF (reference sequence). The CDR3 runs to 15 residues. CDR3 bases: TGTGCCACCAGTCCCCGGACAGGGGGCGTTGAAAAACTGTTTTTT. This translates into CATSPRTGGVEKLFF.

V is TRBV10-3 and J is TRBJ1-1, with D possibly being TRBD1 (5 bases). CDR3 size: 15 residues. The V end lost 4 bases, the J end lost 0 bases, and 12 bases lay between the germline ends. In germline, CDR1 is ENHRY, CDR2 SYGVKD. The CDR3 loop reads CAISGRQNMNTEAFF. The CDR3 DNA sequence: TGTGCCATCAGTGGGAGACAGAATATGAACACTGAAGCTTTCTTT.

The V and J genes are TRBV5-1 and TRBJ2-1, with 8 positions matching TRBD1. V was clipped by 0 bases and J by 7 bases; unmatched bases: 9. Germline CDR1 is SGHRS and CDR2 is YFSETQ. There are 16 residues in the CDR3. The CDR3 sequence: CASSLVTQGVGNEQFF. DNA of the CDR3: TGCGCCAGCAGCTTGGTAACACAGGGGGTTGGAAATGAGCAGTTCTTC. The variable domain in full, completed from reference TRBV5-1 and TRBJ2-1, reads KAGVTQTPRYLIKTRGQQVTLSCSPISGHRSVSWYQQTPGQGLQFLFEYFSETQRNKGNFPGRFSGRQFSNSRSEMNVSTLELGDSALYLCASSLVTQGVGNEQFFGPGTRLTVL.

This clone appeared once. V and J are TRBV28 and TRBJ1-2, with D perhaps TRBD1 (5 bases). V lost 2 bases to trimming and J lost 4 bases, with 23 bases between them. The germline CDR1 and CDR2 sequences are MDHEN and SYDVKM. CDR3 length: 18 amino acids. CDR3 sequence (DNA): TGTGCCAGCAGTTTACGGGTGAGCCGGGGGTGGGGTCTCTATGGCTACACCTTC. Translation gives CASSLRVSRGWGLYGYTF.

This sequence joins TRBV5-1 and TRBJ1-2; D possibly corresponds to TRBD1 (5 bases). V was pared by 0 bases and J by 6 bases, with 12 bases between. Germline V CDR1 and CDR2: SGHRS, YFSETQ. The CDR3 totals 14 residues. The DNA for the CDR3 is TGCGCCAGCAGCTTGGCCCGCCCCAGGGATGGCTACACCTTC. This codes for CASSLARPRDGYTF.

The chain recombines TRBV19 with TRBJ1-2; unclear D gene. Trimming pared 0 bases from V and 3 bases from J, leaving 11 bases between. Germline CDR1 and CDR2: LNHDA and SQIVND (reference sequence). CDR3 length equals 15 residues. CDR3 nucleotides: TGTGCCAGTAGTATAGACGGGGTCCGATACTATGGCTACACCTTC. This codes for CASSIDGVRYYGYTF. Using reference TRBV19 and TRBJ1-2 for the parts outside the CDR3, the full variable domain is DGGITQSPKYLFRKEGQNVTLSCEQNLNHDAMYWYRQDPGQGLRLIYYSQIVNDFQKGDIAEGYSVSREKKESFPLTVTSAQKNPTAFYLCASSIDGVRYYGYTFGSGTRLTVV.